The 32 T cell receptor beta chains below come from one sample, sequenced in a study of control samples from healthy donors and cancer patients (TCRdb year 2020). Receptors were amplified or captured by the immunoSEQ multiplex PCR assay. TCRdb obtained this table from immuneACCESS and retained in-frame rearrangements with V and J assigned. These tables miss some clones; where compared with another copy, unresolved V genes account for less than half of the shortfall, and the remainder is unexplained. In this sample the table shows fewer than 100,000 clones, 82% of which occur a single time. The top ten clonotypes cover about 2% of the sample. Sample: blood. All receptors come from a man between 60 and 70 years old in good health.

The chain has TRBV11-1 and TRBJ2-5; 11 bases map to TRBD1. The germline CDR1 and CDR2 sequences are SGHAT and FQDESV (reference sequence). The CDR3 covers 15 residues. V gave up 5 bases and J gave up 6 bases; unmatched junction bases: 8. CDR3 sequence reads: CASSPYRDRGKTQYF. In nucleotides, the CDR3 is TGTGCCAGCAGCCCCTACCGGGACAGGGGGAAGACCCAGTACTTC. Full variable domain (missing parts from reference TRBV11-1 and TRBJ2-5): EAEVAQSPRYKITEKSQAVAFWCDPISGHATLYWYRQILGQGPELLVQFQDESVVDDSQLPKDRFSAERLKGVDSTLKIQPAELGDSAMYLCASSPYRDRGKTQYFGPGTRLLVL.

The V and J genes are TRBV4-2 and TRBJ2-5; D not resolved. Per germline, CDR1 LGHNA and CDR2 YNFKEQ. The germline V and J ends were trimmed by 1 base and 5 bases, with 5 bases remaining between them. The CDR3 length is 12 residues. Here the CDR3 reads CASSQGLETQYF. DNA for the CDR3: TGTGCCAGCAGCCAAGGGTTGGAGACCCAGTACTTC.

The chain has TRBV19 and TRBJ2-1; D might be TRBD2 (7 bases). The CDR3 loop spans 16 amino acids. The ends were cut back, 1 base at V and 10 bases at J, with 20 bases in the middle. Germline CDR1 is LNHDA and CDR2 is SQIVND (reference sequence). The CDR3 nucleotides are TGTGCCAGTAGTATAGTAGTGGGGGGGGCCCCGCCAGAGCAGTTCTTC. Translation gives CASSIVVGGAPPEQFF.

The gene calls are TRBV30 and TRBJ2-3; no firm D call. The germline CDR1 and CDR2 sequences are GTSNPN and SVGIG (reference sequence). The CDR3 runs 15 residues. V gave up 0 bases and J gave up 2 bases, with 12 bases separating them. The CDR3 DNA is TGTGCCTGGAGTGTACTCCCCTATCCCACAGATACGCAGTATTTT. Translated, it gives CAWSVLPYPTDTQYF. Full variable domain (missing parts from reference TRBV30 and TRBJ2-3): SQTIHQWPATLVQPVGSPLSLECTVEGTSNPNLYWYRQAAGRGLQLLFYSVGIGQISSEVPQNLSASRPQDRQFILSSKKLLLSDSGFYLCAWSVLPYPTDTQYFGPGTRLTVL.

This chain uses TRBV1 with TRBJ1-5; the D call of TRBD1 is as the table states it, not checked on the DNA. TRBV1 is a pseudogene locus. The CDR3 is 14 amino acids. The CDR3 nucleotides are TGCACCAGCAGCCAGGCCAGTAGCAATCAGCCCCAGCATTTT. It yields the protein CTSSQASSNQPQHF.

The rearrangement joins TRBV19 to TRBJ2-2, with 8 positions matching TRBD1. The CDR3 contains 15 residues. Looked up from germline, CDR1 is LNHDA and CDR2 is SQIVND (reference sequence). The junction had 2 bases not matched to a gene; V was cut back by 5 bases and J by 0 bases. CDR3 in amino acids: CASSDRGSNTGELFF. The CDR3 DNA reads TGTGCCAGTAGTGACAGGGGCTCGAACACCGGGGAGCTGTTTTTT.

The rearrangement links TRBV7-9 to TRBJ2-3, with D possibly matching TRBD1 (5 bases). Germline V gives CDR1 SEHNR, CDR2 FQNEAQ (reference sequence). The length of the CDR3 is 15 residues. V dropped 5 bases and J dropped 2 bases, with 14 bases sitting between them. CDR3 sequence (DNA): TGTGCCAGCAGCCCCCTGACAGCTAACACAGATACGCAGTATTTT. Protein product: CASSPLTANTDTQYF.

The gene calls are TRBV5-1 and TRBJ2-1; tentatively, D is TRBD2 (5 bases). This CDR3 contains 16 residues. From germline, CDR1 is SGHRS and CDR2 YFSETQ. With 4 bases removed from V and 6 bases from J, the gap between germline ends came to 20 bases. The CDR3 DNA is TGCGCCAGCAGCCCACGGGCGGGCATAGCAGGCAATGAGCAGTTCTTC. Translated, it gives CASSPRAGIAGNEQFF.

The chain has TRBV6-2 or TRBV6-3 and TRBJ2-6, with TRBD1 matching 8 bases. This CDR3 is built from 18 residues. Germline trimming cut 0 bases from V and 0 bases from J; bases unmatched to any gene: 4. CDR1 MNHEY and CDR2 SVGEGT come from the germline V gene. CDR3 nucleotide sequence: TGTGCCAGCAGTTACTCGACAGGGGCCGGCTCTGGGGCCAACGTCCTGACTTTC. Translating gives CASSYSTGAGSGANVLTF.

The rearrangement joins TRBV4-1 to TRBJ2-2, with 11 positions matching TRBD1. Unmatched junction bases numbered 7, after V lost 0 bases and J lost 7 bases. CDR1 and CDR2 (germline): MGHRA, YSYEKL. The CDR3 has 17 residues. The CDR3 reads CASSQDAGGQGVGELFF. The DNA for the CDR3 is TGCGCCAGCAGCCAAGATGCAGGGGGACAGGGGGTCGGGGAGCTGTTTTTT.

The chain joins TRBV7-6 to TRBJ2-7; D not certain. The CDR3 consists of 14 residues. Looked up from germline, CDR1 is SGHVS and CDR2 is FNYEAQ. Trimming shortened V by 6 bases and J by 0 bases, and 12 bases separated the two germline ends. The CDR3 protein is CASSFFQDSYEQYF. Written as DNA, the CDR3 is TGTGCCAGCAGTTTTTTTCAAGACTCCTACGAGCAGTACTTC.

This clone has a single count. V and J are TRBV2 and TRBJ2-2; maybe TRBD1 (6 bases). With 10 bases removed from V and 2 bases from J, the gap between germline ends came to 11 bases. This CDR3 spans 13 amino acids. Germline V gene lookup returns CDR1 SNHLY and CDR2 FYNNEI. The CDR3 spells CAINRENTGELFF. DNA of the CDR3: TGTGCCATTAACAGGGAAAACACCGGGGAGCTGTTTTTT.

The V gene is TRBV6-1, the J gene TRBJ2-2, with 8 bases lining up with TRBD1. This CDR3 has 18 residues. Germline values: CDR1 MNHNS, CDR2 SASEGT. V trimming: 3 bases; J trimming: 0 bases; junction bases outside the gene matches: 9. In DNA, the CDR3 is TGTGCCAGCAGTGAGTTCCCCGGGACAGGAACGAACACCGGGGAGCTGTTTTTT. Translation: CASSEFPGTGTNTGELFF.

CDR3 coding DNA: TGTGCCAGCAGCCCCGACCGAGAGACCCAGTACTTC. Protein sequence: CASSPDRETQYF. This chain joins TRBV4-2 and TRBJ2-5; D not certain. The CDR3 sequence is 12 residues long. Looked up from germline, CDR1 is LGHNA and CDR2 is YNFKEQ. Trimming left V 4 bases short and J 4 bases short, with 7 bases between.

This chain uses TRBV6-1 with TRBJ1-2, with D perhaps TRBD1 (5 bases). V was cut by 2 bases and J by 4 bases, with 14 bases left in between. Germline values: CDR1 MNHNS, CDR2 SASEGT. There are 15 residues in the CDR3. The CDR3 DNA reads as TGTGCCAGCAGTGAATTGGGGGGGACCCTCTATGGCTACACCTTC. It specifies CASSELGGTLYGYTF.

The CDR3 protein is CSASGRYSNQPQHF. In nucleotides, the CDR3 is TGCAGTGCTAGTGGCAGGTATAGCAATCAGCCCCAGCATTTT. This chain joins TRBV20-1 and TRBJ1-5; D not certain. The CDR3 has 14 residues. V was pared by 3 bases and J by 0 bases, with 9 bases between. Germline assignment: CDR1 DFQATT and CDR2 SNEGSKA (reference sequence).

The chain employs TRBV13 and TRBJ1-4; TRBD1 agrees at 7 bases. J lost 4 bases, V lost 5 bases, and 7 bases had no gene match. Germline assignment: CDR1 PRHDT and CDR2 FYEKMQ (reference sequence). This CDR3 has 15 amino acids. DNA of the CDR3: TGTGCCAGCAGCCCGCGGACAGGAAATAATGAAAAACTGTTTTTT. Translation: CASSPRTGNNEKLFF.

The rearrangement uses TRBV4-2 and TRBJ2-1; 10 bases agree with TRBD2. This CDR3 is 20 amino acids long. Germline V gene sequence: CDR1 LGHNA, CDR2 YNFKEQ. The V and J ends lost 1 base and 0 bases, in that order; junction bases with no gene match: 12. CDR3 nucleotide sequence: TGTGCCAGCAGCCAAGGATTTGGAGCGGGGGGGCCAAGCTCCTACAATGAGCAGTTCTTC. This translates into CASSQGFGAGGPSSYNEQFF.

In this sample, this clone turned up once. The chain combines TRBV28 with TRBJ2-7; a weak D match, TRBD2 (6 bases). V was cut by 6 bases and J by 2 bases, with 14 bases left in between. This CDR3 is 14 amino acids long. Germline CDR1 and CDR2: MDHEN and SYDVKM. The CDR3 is CASRRTTRTYEQYF. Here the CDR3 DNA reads TGTGCCAGCAGAAGGACTACCCGGACCTACGAGCAGTACTTC.

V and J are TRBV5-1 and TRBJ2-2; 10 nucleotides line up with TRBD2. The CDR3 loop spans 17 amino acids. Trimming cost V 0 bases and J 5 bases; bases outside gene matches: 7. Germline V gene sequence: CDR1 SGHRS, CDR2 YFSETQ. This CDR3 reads CASSLEGSGGQTGELFF. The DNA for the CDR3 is TGCGCCAGCAGCTTGGAAGGTAGCGGGGGGCAAACCGGGGAGCTGTTTTTT.

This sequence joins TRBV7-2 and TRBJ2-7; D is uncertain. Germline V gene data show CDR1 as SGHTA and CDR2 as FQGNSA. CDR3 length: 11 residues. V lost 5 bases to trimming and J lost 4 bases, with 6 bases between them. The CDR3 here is CASSHHYEQYF. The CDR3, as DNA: TGTGCCAGCAGCCACCATTACGAGCAGTACTTC.

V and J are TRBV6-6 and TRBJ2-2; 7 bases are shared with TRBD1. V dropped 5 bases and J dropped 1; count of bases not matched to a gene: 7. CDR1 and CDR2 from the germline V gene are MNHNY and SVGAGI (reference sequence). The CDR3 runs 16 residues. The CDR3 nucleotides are TGTGCCAGCAGTCGACAGGGTGGCGGGAACACCGGGGAGCTGTTTTTT. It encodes CASSRQGGGNTGELFF.

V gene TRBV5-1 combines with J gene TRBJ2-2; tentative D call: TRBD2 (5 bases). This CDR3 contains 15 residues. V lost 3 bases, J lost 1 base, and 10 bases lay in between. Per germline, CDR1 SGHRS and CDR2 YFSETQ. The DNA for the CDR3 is TGCGCCAGCAGCTGGAGAGGGAGGAACACCGGGGAGCTGTTTTTT. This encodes CASSWRGRNTGELFF.

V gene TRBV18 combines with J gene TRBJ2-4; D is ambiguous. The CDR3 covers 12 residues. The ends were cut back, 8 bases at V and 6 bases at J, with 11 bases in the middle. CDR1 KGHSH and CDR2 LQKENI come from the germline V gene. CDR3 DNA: TGTGCCAGCCCTCCCGACGGAAACATTCAGTACTTC. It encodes CASPPDGNIQYF. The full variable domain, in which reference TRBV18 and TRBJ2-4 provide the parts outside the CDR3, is NAGVMQNPRHLVRRRGQEARLRCSPMKGHSHVYWYRQLPEEGLKFMVYLQKENIIDESGMPKERFSAEFPKEGPSILRIQQVVRGDSAAYFCASPPDGNIQYFGAGTRLSVL.

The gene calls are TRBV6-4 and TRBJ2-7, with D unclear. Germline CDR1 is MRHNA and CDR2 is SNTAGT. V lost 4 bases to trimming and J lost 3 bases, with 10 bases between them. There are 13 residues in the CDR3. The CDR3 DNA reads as TGTGCCAGCAGTGCTTTCACGGGCTACGAGCAGTACTTC. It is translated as CASSAFTGYEQYF.

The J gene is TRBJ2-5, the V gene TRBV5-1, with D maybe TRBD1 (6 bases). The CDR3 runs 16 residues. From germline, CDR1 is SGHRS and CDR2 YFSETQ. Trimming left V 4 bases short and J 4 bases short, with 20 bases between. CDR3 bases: TGCGCCAGCAGCGCGGACCGTACAGGGAGTGGAGAGACCCAGTACTTC. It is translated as CASSADRTGSGETQYF.

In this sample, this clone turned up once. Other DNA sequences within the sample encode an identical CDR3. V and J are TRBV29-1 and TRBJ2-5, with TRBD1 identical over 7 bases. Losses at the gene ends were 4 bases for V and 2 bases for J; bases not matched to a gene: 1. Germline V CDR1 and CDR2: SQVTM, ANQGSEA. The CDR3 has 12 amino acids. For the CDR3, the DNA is TGCAGCGTTGGACAGGGACAAGAGACCCAGTACTTC. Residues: CSVGQGQETQYF. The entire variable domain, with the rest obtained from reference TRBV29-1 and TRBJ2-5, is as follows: SAVISQKPSRDICQRGTSLTIQCQVDSQVTMMFWYRQQPGQSLTLIATANQGSEATYESGFVIDKFPISRPNLTFSTLTVSNMSPEDSSIYLCSVGQGQETQYFGPGTRLLVL.

The CDR3 DNA reads as TGTGCCAGCTCAACAACAGGGGTTACCGGGGAGCTGTTTTTT. Translation gives CASSTTGVTGELFF. The genes are TRBV18 and TRBJ2-2; 7 nucleotides align to TRBD1. The CDR3 contains 14 residues. The germline gives CDR1 KGHSH, CDR2 LQKENI. V dropped 5 bases and J dropped 5; count of bases not matched to a gene: 5.

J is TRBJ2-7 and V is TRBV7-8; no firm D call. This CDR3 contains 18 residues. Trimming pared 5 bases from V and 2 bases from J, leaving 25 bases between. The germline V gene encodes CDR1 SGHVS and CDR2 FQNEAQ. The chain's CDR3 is CASSPTSGGPVLAYEQYF. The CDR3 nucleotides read TGTGCCAGCAGCCCCACATCCGGTGGGCCAGTCTTGGCCTACGAGCAGTACTTC.

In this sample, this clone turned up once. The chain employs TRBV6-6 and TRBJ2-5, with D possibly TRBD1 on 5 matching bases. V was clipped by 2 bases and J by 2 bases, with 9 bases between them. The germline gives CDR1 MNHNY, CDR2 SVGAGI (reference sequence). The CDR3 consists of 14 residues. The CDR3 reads CASSYPDSQETQYF. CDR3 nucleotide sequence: TGTGCCAGCAGTTACCCAGACAGTCAAGAGACCCAGTACTTC.

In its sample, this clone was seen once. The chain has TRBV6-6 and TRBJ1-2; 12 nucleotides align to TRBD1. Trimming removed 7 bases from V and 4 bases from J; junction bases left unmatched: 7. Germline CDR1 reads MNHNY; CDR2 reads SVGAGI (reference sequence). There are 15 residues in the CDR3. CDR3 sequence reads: CASNPGTGGIYGYTF. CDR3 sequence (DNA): TGTGCCAGCAATCCCGGGACAGGGGGCATCTATGGCTACACCTTC.

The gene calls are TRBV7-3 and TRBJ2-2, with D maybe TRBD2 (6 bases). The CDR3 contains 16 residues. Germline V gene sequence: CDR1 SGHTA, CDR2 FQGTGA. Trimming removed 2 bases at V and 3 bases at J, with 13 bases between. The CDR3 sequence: CASSLSGGGDTGELFF. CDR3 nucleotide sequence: TGTGCCAGCAGCTTATCCGGGGGAGGCGACACCGGGGAGCTGTTTTTT.